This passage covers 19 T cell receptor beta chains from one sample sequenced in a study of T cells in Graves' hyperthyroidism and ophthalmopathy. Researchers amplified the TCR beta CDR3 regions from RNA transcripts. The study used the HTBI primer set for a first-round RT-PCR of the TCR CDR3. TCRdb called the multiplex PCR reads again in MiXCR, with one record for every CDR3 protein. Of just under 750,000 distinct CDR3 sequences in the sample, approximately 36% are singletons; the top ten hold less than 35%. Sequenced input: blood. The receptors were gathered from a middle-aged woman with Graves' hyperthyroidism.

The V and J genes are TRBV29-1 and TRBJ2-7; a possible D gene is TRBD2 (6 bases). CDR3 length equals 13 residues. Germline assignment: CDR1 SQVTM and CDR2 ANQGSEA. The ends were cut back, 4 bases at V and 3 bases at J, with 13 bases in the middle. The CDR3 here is CSVGGLTYYEQYF. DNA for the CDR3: TGCAGCGTTGGGGGACTGACCTACTACGAGCAGTACTTC.

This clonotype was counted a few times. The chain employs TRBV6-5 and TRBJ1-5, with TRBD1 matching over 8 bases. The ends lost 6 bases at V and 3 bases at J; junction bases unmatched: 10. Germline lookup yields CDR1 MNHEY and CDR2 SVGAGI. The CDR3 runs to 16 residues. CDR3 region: CASSPLRGLYNQPQHF. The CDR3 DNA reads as TGTGCCAGCAGCCCCCTCAGGGGGCTATACAATCAGCCCCAGCATTTT.

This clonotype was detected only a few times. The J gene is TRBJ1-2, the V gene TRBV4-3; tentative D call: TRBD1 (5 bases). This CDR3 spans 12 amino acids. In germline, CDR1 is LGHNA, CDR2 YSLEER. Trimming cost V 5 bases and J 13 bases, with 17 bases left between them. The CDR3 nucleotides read TGCGCCAGCAGCGCTTTGGGGCGGGCGAGCACCTTC. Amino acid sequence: CASSALGRASTF.

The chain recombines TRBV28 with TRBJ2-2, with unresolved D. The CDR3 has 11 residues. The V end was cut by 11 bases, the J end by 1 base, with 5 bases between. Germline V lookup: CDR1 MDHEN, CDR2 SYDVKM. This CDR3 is CAAENTGELFF. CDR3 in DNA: TGTGCCGCAGAGAACACCGGGGAGCTGTTTTTT.

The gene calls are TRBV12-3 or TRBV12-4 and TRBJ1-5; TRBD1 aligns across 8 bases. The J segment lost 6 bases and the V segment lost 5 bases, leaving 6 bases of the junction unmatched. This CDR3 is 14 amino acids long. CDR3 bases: TGTGCCAGCAGTCAAAACGACAGGGGTCAGCCCCAGCATTTT. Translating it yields CASSQNDRGQPQHF.

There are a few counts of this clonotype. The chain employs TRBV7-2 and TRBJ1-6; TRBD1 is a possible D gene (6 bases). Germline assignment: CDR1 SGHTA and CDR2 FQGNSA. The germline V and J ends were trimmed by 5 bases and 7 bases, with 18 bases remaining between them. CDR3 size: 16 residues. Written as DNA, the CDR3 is TGTGCCAGCAGCCCCTCGGGGGCGTCAATCAATTCACCCCTCCACTTT. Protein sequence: CASSPSGASINSPLHF.

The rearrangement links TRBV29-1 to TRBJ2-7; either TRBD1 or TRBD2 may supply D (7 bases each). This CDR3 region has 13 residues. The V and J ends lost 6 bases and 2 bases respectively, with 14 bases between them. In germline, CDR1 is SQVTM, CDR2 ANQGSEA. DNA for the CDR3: TGCAGCGTAGGGGGCGGGGGTGCCTACGAGCAGTACTTC. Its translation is CSVGGGGAYEQYF.

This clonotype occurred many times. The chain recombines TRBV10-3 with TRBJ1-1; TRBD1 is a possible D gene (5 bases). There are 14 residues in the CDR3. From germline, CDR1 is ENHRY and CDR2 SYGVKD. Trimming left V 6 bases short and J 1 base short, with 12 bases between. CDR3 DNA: TGTGCCATCAGAGACGACAGATGGAACACTGAAGCTTTCTTT. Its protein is CAIRDDRWNTEAFF.

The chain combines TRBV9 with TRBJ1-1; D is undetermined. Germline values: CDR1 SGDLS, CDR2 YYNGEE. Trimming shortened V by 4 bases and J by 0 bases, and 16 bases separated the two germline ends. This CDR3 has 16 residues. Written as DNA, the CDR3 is TGTGCCAGCAGCCCCGCGGTTAGCTCCATGAACACTGAAGCTTTCTTT. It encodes CASSPAVSSMNTEAFF.

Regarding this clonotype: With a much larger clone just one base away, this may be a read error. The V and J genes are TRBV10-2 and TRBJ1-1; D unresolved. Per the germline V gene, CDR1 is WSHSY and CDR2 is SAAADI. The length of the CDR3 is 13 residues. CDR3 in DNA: TGCGCCAGCTTGGCCGGTGGATACACTGAAACTTTCTTT. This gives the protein CASLAGGYTETFF.

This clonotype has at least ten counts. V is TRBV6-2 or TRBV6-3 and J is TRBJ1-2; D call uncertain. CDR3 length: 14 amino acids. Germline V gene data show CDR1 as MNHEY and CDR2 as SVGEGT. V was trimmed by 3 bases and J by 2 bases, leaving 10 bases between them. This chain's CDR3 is CASSYASRNYGYTF. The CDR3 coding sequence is TGTGCCAGCAGTTATGCCAGCCGGAACTATGGCTACACCTTC.

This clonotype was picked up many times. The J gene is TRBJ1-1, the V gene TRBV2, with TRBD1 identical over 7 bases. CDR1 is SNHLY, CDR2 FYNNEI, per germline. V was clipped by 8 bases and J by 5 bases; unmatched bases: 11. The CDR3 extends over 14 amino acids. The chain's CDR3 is CASGVTRDSTEAFF. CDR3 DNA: TGTGCCAGCGGCGTTACAAGGGACAGTACTGAAGCTTTCTTT.

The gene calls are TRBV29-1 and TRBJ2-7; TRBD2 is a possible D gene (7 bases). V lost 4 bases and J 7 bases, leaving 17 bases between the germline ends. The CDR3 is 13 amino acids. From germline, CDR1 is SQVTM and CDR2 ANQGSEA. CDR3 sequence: CSVGGGSQGEQYF. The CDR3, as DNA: TGCAGCGTTGGGGGGGGGTCCCAGGGGGAGCAGTACTTC.

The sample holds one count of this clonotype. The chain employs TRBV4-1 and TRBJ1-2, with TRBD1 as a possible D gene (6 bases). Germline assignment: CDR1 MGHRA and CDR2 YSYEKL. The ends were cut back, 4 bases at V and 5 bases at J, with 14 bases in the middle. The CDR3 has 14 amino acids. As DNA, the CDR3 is TGCGCCAGCAGCCCCAGGACAGAACATTATGGCTACACCTTC. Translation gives CASSPRTEHYGYTF.

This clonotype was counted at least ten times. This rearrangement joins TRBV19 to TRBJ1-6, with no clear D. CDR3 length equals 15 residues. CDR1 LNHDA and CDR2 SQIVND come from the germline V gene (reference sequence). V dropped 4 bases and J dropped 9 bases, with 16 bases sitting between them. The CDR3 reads CASSRAGSESSPLHF. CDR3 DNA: TGTGCCAGTAGTAGGGCGGGTAGTGAAAGTTCACCCCTCCACTTT.

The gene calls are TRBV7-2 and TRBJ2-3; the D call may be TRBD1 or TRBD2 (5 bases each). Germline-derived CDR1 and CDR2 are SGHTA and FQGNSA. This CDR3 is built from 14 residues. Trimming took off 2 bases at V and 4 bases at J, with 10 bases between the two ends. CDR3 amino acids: CASSLMGTSDTQYF. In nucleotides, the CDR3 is TGTGCCAGCAGCTTAATGGGGACCTCAGATACGCAGTATTTT.

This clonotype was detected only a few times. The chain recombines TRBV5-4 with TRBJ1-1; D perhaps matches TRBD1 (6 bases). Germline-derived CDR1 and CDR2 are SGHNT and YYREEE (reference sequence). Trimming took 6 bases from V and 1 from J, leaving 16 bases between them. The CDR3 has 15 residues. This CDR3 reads CASTLRGSGNTEAFF. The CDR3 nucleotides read TGTGCCAGCACCCTGAGGGGGTCAGGGAACACTGAAGCTTTCTTT.

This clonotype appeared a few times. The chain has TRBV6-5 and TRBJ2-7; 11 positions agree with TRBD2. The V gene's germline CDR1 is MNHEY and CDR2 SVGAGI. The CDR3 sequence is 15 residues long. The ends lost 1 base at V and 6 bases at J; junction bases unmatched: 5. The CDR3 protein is CASSYLAGGPGEQYF. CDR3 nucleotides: TGTGCCAGCAGTTACTTAGCGGGAGGGCCTGGCGAGCAGTACTTC.

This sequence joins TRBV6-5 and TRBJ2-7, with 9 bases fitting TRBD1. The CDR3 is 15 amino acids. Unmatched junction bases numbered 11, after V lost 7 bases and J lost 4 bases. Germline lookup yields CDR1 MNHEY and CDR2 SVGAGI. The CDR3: CASTAPGQGRYEQYF. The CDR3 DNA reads TGTGCCAGCACCGCGCCGGGACAGGGAAGGTACGAGCAGTACTTC.